This T cell receptor beta chain was profiled in a study of blood T cells in healthy people across ages. At the level of the study: Template switching caught about one barcoded beta molecule for each two T cells.

Combining a sample-barcoded 5' primer with a J-beta primer mix, a second PCR ran for roughly 6 to 12 cycles. TCRdb itself ran the 5' RACE reads through MiXCR, one entry per CDR3 protein. The sample yields fewer than 1,000,000 distinct CDR3 sequences, roughly 46% seen once. This clonotype showed up just a few times. The specimen sequenced was blood. This clonotype was obtained from a man aged 80 or over in good health.

The CDR3 DNA sequence: TGTGCCAGGATCCCGGGACACCACTACGAGCAGTACTTC. It translates to CARIPGHHYEQYF. This chain joins TRBV21-1 and TRBJ2-7; TRBD1 reflects the table's D call only, with no check against the DNA. TRBV21-1 is tagged as a pseudogene. The CDR3 is 13 residues long.